This record concerns one T cell receptor (beta chain) sequence. This clone's antigen is unknown. No clone much larger than this one lies a single base away; base qualities are absent. This record belongs to a study of blood T cells in healthy people across ages (dated by TCRdb to about 2015). Notes on the research overall: In model experiments, roughly one uniquely barcoded TCR beta cDNA molecule per two T cells was captured by template switching. Donors were grouped into four age groups: young (average approximately 16 years), middle-aged (around 39), aged (62) and long-lived (roughly 80). Using deep sequencing normalized with unique cDNA molecular identifiers, the study measured how TCR beta repertoire diversity changes with age. Donors of different ages were randomly distributed across sequencing lanes to avoid experimental bias. For two donors (one aged 18 to 30 and one aged 80 or older), the study analyzed two additional independent replicas of 1 million unique cDNA reads from the same blood draw.

Based on the germline V gene, the CDR1 and CDR2 sequences are SGHTA and FQGNSA. The V end loses 6 bases and the J end loses 13 bases, and a stretch of 16 bases separates them. The CDR3 sequence holds 12 residues, the cysteine and phenylalanine included. CDR3 DNA is the only sequence kept; it has 36 bases, read in frame from the first base. Donors were 30 to 45 systemically healthy Caucasian individuals from Russia aged roughly 6 to 95 years. Around 10 milliliters of peripheral blood were drawn from each donor into EDTA-treated Vacutainer tubes. PBMCs were isolated by Ficoll-Paque density-gradient centrifugation, with at least 7 million obtained per sample. Total RNA was extracted from PBMCs with Trizol reagent, with at least 5 micrograms obtained per sample. For every donor, an aliquot of PBMCs went through flow cytometry to measure the percentages of naive CD45RAhigh/CD27high T cells. The library was obtained by 5' RACE. This sample was sequenced with an Illumina HiSeq 2500. A second PCR of 7 to 11 cycles was run with a J-beta primer mix and a sample-barcoded 5' primer. A template-switch 5' adaptor carrying 12 random nucleotides introduced a unique molecular identifier onto each TCR beta cDNA molecule. Each sample yielded at least 2.5 million CDR3-containing paired-end reads. First-strand cDNA synthesis was performed from all RNA using the Mint cDNA synthesis kit, with priming by a TRBC-specific oligonucleotide. All cDNA was treated with uracil-DNA glycosylase and then went through a first 18-cycle PCR with the universal primers M1SS and BC2_uni_R. Concerning the study's data processing: For normalization, 1 million high-quality reads were randomly selected from each sample, with every read carrying a distinct molecular identifier. Reads sharing molecular identifiers were discarded rather than binned into consensus sequences. MiTCR, set to a Q25 quality threshold and the strictest error-elimination algorithm, was used for CDR3 identification, clonotype clustering and error correction. A nonparametric unseen species model with Euler transformation was used to estimate lower-bound total TCR beta diversity. Through fastp at Q25 and MiXCR, TCRdb rebuilt clones from the public reads, retaining in-frame beta chains. Identical CDR3 protein sequences are pooled into one entry, listed with their most common genes and DNA. These V and J calls derive from TCRdb rather than the authors' analysis. In all, the sample holds fewer than 1,000,000 distinct CDR3 sequences, and about 45% of those were seen once. Together, the top ten hold around a sixth of the sample.

The paper's findings and limits, for the study overall: Because donor CMV infection status was unknown, age-related changes in expanded clonotypes were potentially confounded. Compared with the aged group, the long-lived group had more naive CD4+ T cells, fewer expanded clones and increased TCR diversity, suggesting age selection. Estimates of total diversity based on one million sequenced T cells were considered lower bounds and underestimates. As age increased, observed TCR beta diversity per million T cells dropped in a roughly linear way, and a significant reduction was already evident by age about 40. Since profiling was done on bulk unsorted PBMCs, naive and antigen-experienced compartments could not be conclusively compared. A strong correlation was found between observed TCR beta diversity and the percentage of naive T cells measured by flow cytometry.

The rearranged segments are TRBV7-2 and TRBJ2-4; the D call is tentative, TRBD1 or TRBD2, as each matches 5 bases. The sequence was collected from a man older than 75 in good health. The specimen sequenced was blood. The sequenced DNA: TGTGCCAGCAGGTACCTTGGGGGACCGCAGTACTTC. It codes for CASRYLGGPQYF.